This T cell receptor beta chain comes out of a study of T cells of healthy individuals. MiXCR, run by TCRdb on the 5' RACE reads, gives a single entry per CDR3 protein. The profile shows about 63,000 distinct CDR3 sequences, about a sixth of them singletons. This clonotype originated in a human donor in good health.

Here the CDR3 DNA reads TGTGCCAGCAGCGACACGCGATTACAAGCAGATACGCAGTATTTT. It translates to CASSDTRLQADTQYF. The V and J genes are TRBV7-1 and TRBJ2-3, with no clear D. TRBV7-1 is assigned to the ORF class and has an uncertain function. V was clipped by 5 bases and J by 4 bases, with 16 bases between them. The CDR3 length is 15 residues.